The clone carrying this TCR beta chain was recorded many times. The data belong to a study of CD8 T cells in ankylosing spondylitis. CDR1 is SQVTM, CDR2 ANQGSEA, per germline. Trimming left V 3 bases short and J 2 bases short, with 11 bases between. This CDR3 contains 13 residues. From the 5' RACE reads, TCRdb called clonotypes with MiXCR, one entry per CDR3 protein. Found here are 100,000 to 150,000 distinct CDR3 sequences, 7% of them singletons; the top ten hold 12%. V gene TRBV29-1 combines with J gene TRBJ2-7; TRBD2 might be the D (5 bases). The receptor's source is a male donor with ankylosing spondylitis or in good health (not recorded which). The sample comprised blood, either unsorted or a sorted T cell fraction (not recorded which). CDR3 protein: CSVDSGNTYEQYF. The CDR3 DNA follows: TGCAGCGTTGATTCGGGGAACACCTACGAGCAGTACTTC.